This is a list of T cell receptor beta chains from one sample in a study of glioma-infiltrating T cells. Each CDR3 protein gets one entry after TCRdb re-called the multiplex PCR reads with MiXCR. This sample has approximately 190,000 distinct CDR3 sequences, with 30% to 40% found just once. Sequencing input: glioma tissue, nonneoplastic brain tissue, or PBMCs (not recorded which). All receptors come from a human donor with low-grade glioma or glioblastoma, undergoing nonglioma brain surgery, or in good health (not recorded which). The CDR3 runs from the conserved cysteine through the conserved F or W. The order of the fields is J gene, V gene, D gene, clone size, CDR3 DNA, CDR3 protein. The D gene is left open where the match is weak. Clone size, where shown, is once, few, many, or a class for clones that have expanded.

>TRBJ2-7|TRBV4-1|TRBD2|.
TGCGCCAGCAGCCAAGATGGGGGACTAGCGGGAGGGAGCTCCTACGAGCAGTACTTC
CASSQDGGLAGGSSYEQYF
>TRBJ2-1|TRBV20-1|.|many
TGCAGTGCTTCCCTCGGGGAGAGCTCCTACAATGAGCAGTTCTTC
CSASLGESSYNEQFF
>TRBJ2-5|TRBV20-1|.|many
TGCAGTGCTAGACAAGAGACCCAGTACTTC
CSARQETQYF
>TRBJ1-1|TRBV9|.|.
TGTGCCAGCAGCGTAGTTCCGGGGCCGAACACTGAAGCTTTCTTT
CASSVVPGPNTEAFF
>TRBJ2-7|TRBV27|.|.
TGTGCCAGCAGTTTTGGCCTAAGCTCCTACGAGCAGTACTTC
CASSFGLSSYEQYF
>TRBJ2-6|TRBV20-1|TRBD1|many
TGCAGTGCTAGAGACCCTGACAGGGGGCCATGGTCTGGGGCCAACGTCCTGACTTTC
CSARDPDRGPWSGANVLTF
>TRBJ2-7|TRBV29-1|.|many
TGCAGTTACCGGGGGACCTTCTACGAGCAGTACTTC
CSYRGTFYEQYF
>TRBJ2-3|TRBV19|.|.
TGTGCCAGTAGTACAGCAGATACGCAGTGTTTT
CASSTADTQCF
>TRBJ2-7|TRBV6-1|.|many
TGTGCCAGCAGTGAAGCGCTAGTCAGCGGAGGGGTCGAGCAGTACTTC
CASSEALVSGGVEQYF
>TRBJ2-7|TRBV13|TRBD2|.
TGTGCCAGCAGCCAGGCCCAGAGCGGGAGGGCCTACGAGCAGTACTTC
CASSQAQSGRAYEQYF
>TRBJ1-5|TRBV4-3|.|many
TGCGCCAGCAGCCAAGATAGGGGGGTGGGTCAGCCCCAGCATTTT
CASSQDRGVGQPQHF
>TRBJ1-2|TRBV27|TRBD1|many
TGTGCCAGCAGCCCGGCCGGGACAGGGACCTATGGCTACACCTTC
CASSPAGTGTYGYTF
>TRBJ2-1|TRBV5-1|.|few
TGCGCCAGCAGCCCAGAGCGGATTTCCTACAATGAGCAGTTCTTC
CASSPERISYNEQFF
>TRBJ2-1|TRBV5-1|.|few
TGCGCCAGCAGCCCCCGGGACCTGGACAATGAGCAGTTCTTC
CASSPRDLDNEQFF
>TRBJ2-1|TRBV7-6|.|many
TGTGCCAGCAGAACAGGTGGGGGTTCCCACAATGAGCAGTTCTTC
CASRTGGGSHNEQFF
>TRBJ2-7|TRBV9|.|few
TGTGCCAGCAGCGTATCGAGTGGCGGACCATCCTACGAGCAGTACTTC
CASSVSSGGPSYEQYF
>TRBJ2-2|TRBV19|.|.
TGTGCCAGTAGGCAAGGGACCAGACCCGGGGAGCTGTTTTTT
CASRQGTRPGELFF
>TRBJ2-7|TRBV5-1|.|.
TGCGCCAGCAGCTCTCACCTCTCAACTTCCTTCGAGCAGTACTTC
CASSSHLSTSFEQYF
>TRBJ1-5|TRBV27|TRBD1|many
TGTGCCAGCAGCCTTTGGACAGGGGCTCAGCCCCAGCATTTT
CASSLWTGAQPQHF
>TRBJ1-4|TRBV4-2|.|many
TGTGCCAGCAGCCAAGGCCCAACACTCTATGAAAAACTGTTTTTT
CASSQGPTLYEKLFF
>TRBJ2-5|TRBV28|.|many
TGTGCCAGCCAGCGACGGGAGACCCAGTACTTC
CASQRRETQYF
>TRBJ2-5|TRBV19|TRBD1|few
TGTGCCAGTAGTACAGACAGGGATGGTACGGAGACCCAGTACTTC
CASSTDRDGTETQYF
>TRBJ2-7|TRBV7-6|TRBD2|.
TGTACCAGCAGCTTAGACGGGCGGGGGGCCTACGAGCAGTACTTC
CTSSLDGRGAYEQYF
>TRBJ2-7|TRBV6-2/TRBV6-3|.|many
TGTGCCAGCAGTTACGGGGAGCACTACGAGCAGTACTTC
CASSYGEHYEQYF
>TRBJ2-7|TRBV12-3/TRBV12-4|TRBD2|many
TGTGCCAGCGTAGCGGGAGATGGCTACGAGCAGTACTTC
CASVAGDGYEQYF
>TRBJ2-5|TRBV15|TRBD2|once
TGTGCCACCAGCAGAGCAGATAGCGGGAGGGCCCTGGAGACCCAGTACTTC
CATSRADSGRALETQYF
>TRBJ2-5|TRBV7-2|.|many
TGTGCCAGCAGCTTAGACCCTTCAAAGGAGACCCAGTACTTC
CASSLDPSKETQYF
>TRBJ2-3|TRBV20-1|TRBD1|many
TGCAGTGCTGCCGGGACAGGTCCTCATCGCACAGATACGCAGTATTTT
CSAAGTGPHRTDTQYF